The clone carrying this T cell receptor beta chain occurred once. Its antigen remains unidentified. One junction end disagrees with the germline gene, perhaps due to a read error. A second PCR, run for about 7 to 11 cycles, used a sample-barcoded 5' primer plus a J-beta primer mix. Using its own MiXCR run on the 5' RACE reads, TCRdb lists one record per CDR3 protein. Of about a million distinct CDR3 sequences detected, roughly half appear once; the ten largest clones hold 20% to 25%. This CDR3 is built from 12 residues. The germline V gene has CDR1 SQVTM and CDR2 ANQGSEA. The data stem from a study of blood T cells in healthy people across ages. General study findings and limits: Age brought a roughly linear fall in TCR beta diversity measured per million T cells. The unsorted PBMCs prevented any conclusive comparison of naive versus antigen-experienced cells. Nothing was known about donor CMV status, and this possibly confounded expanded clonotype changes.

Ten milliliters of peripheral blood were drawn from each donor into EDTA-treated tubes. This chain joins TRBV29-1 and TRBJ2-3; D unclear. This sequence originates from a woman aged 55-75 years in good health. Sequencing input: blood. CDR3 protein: CSVRPGADAQYF. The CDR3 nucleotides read TGCAGCGTTCGTCCGGGCGCAGATGCGCAGTATTTT.